A selection of T cell receptor beta chains follows, all from one sample in a study of T cells in Graves' hyperthyroidism and ophthalmopathy. Via MiXCR, TCRdb re-called the multiplex PCR reads, giving one row per CDR3 protein. The data show about 520,000 distinct CDR3 sequences, 24% seen once. Sample: blood. The origin of the receptors is a woman aged 30 to 39 with Graves' ophthalmopathy. Each CDR3 is given with its conserved first and last residue. A D gene is named only where the DNA matches it firmly. Expanded clones are given a class, and other clones once, few, many or no size at all.

j_call d_call v_call clone_size cdr3_nt cdr3_aa
TRBJ2-7 TRBD2 TRBV2 . TGTGCCAGCAGTGATCAACTAGCGGGAGGCGACGAGCAGTACTTC CASSDQLAGGDEQYF
TRBJ1-2 . TRBV6-7 many TGTGCCAGCAGTTACTCGAAGGTACAGCCTGGCTACACCTTC CASSYSKVQPGYTF
TRBJ1-2 . TRBV7-9 many TGTGCCAGCAGCTTGGAGGAAGGTATCGGCTACACCTTC CASSLEEGIGYTF
TRBJ1-3 . TRBV20-1 many TGCAGTGCTAGAGATCCAGGAAACACCATATATTTT CSARDPGNTIYF
TRBJ2-7 TRBD1 TRBV7-6 many TGTGCCAGCAGCTTGGAACCGGGACAGGGAATCTCCTACGAGCAGTACTTC CASSLEPGQGISYEQYF
TRBJ2-5 TRBD2 TRBV28 many TGTGCCAGCAGTCCCCTCCATGCCGGGACTAGCGGGGAAGAGACCCAGTACTTC CASSPLHAGTSGEETQYF
TRBJ1-1 . TRBV2 many TGTGCCAGCAGCAACAGGGCAATGAACACTGAAGCTTTCTTT CASSNRAMNTEAFF
TRBJ1-2 TRBD1 TRBV10-3 many TGTGCCATCAGTGAGCTACAGGGGGCAGGAGGCTACACCTTC CAISELQGAGGYTF
TRBJ2-7 . TRBV10-3 few TGTGCCATCGCTAGGGAAGGGGGCTACGAGCAGTACTTC CAIAREGGYEQYF
TRBJ1-2 . TRBV30 many TGTGCCTGGATCAAGTCCGCGGTCGTAATACATGGCTACACCTTC CAWIKSAVVIHGYTF
TRBJ2-7 . TRBV28 many TGTGCCAGCAGTTCCGGTCGAAACCACGAGCAGTACTTC CASSSGRNHEQYF